The 16 T cell receptor beta chains below all came from one sample that was sequenced in a study of Ad26.COV2.S vaccination and SARS-CoV-2 variants. TCRdb keeps only in-frame clones here, not all; method: immunoSEQ multiplex PCR. The sample contains about 680,000 clones, more than 80% of which appear only once. This sample's treatment: 19 received Ad26.COV2.S at low or high dose, single or two shots; 5 received placebo; per-sample allocation not given. Following the first vaccine or placebo injection, samples were taken on day 63. The sequenced sample was peripheral blood, obtained in a trial of Ad26.COV2.S vaccine versus placebo. The receptor source for this set is a person aged 18-60 years who received the Ad26.COV2.S COVID-19 vaccine or a placebo.

The chain uses TRBV30 and TRBJ2-3; TRBD1 matches at 10 bases. The CDR3 sequence is 17 residues long. Trimming cost V 0 bases and J 3 bases; bases outside gene matches: 9. Germline assignment: CDR1 GTSNPN and CDR2 SVGIG (reference sequence). CDR3 residues: CAWSVQNGQGGTDTQYF. The DNA of the CDR3 is TGTGCCTGGAGTGTACAGAATGGACAGGGGGGAACAGATACGCAGTATTTT.

The chain recombines TRBV5-6 with TRBJ2-3; maybe TRBD2 (5 bases). The V end lost 3 bases, the J end lost 2 bases, and 7 bases lay between the germline ends. CDR1 SGHDT and CDR2 YYEEEE come from the germline V gene. This CDR3 has 13 residues. The CDR3 nucleotides are TGTGCCAGCAGCTCCGACTACACAGATACGCAGTATTTT. Its translation is CASSSDYTDTQYF.

The chain carries TRBV6-5 and TRBJ1-1; 10 bases fit TRBD1. Per the germline V gene, CDR1 is MNHEY and CDR2 is SVGAGI. The J segment lost 5 bases and the V segment lost 4 bases, leaving 4 bases of the junction unmatched. This CDR3 region has 14 residues. The CDR3, as DNA: TGTGCCAGCAGTTGGGACAGGGGAGGTACTGAAGCTTTCTTT. Translation: CASSWDRGGTEAFF.

The chain carries TRBV4-1 and TRBJ2-2, with D perhaps matching TRBD2 (6 bases). The germline V gene has CDR1 MGHRA and CDR2 YSYEKL. V lost 3 bases, J lost 1 base, and 15 bases lay in between. This CDR3 contains 17 residues. CDR3: CASSQGGRGRNTGELFF. The CDR3 DNA reads TGCGCCAGCAGCCAGGGTGGTCGGGGGAGGAACACCGGGGAGCTGTTTTTT.

CDR3 in amino acids: CSVDGGGVYGYTF. CDR3 in DNA: TGCAGCGTTGACGGCGGGGGGGTATATGGCTACACCTTC. The genes are TRBV29-1 and TRBJ1-2; D is possibly TRBD1 (5 bases). Looked up from germline, CDR1 is SQVTM and CDR2 is ANQGSEA. V lost 3 bases and J lost 5, with 13 bases in between. The CDR3 runs to 13 residues.

CDR3 coding DNA: TGTGCCAGCAGCCCTCCCCCCGGGACTAGCCGTTACAATGAGCAGTTCTTC. This translates into CASSPPPGTSRYNEQFF. The J gene is TRBJ2-1, the V gene TRBV5-4; TRBD2 matches 9 bases. Germline CDR1 and CDR2: SGHNT and YYREEE (reference sequence). This CDR3 has 17 residues. V lost 4 bases to trimming and J lost 4 bases; unmatched junction nucleotides: 12.

The V and J genes are TRBV18 and TRBJ2-1; D unresolved. CDR3 size: 12 residues. The germline CDR1 and CDR2 sequences are KGHSH and LQKENI. Trimming removed 2 bases at V and 7 bases at J, with 6 bases between. For the CDR3, the DNA is TGTGCCAGCTCACCAATCGTAAATGAGCAGTTCTTC. Encoded protein: CASSPIVNEQFF.

The chain has TRBV10-3 and TRBJ2-3; D perhaps matches TRBD2 (6 bases). V dropped 0 bases and J dropped 2 bases, with 15 bases sitting between them. CDR1 is ENHRY, CDR2 SYGVKD, per germline. The CDR3 contains 17 residues. The CDR3 region is CAISESFGGPNTDTQYF. CDR3 sequence (DNA): TGTGCCATCAGTGAGTCGTTCGGGGGACCGAACACAGATACGCAGTATTTT.

The chain joins TRBV7-9 to TRBJ1-3, with no clear D. The V gene's germline CDR1 is SEHNR and CDR2 FQNEAQ (reference sequence). The CDR3 extends over 15 amino acids. Trimming took off 5 bases at V and 2 bases at J, with 13 bases between the two ends. The CDR3 bases are TGTGCCAGCAGCGCAGCGGGGTTTACTGGAAACACCATATATTTT. Translating it yields CASSAAGFTGNTIYF.

The chain combines TRBV4-3 with TRBJ2-1; D may be TRBD2 (6 bases). The V gene lost 3 bases and the J gene lost 7 bases, with 19 bases spanning the gap. The germline V gene encodes CDR1 LGHNA and CDR2 YSLEER. CDR3 size: 16 residues. The CDR3 region is CASSHDNPRRENEQFF. The CDR3 coding sequence is TGCGCCAGCAGCCATGACAACCCAAGGAGGGAGAATGAGCAGTTCTTC.

This clone was seen just once. The chain has TRBV27 and TRBJ2-7; TRBD2 agrees at 7 bases. The CDR3 sequence is 15 residues long. The V segment lost 7 bases and the J segment 2 bases; nucleotides outside the gene matches: 11. The germline V gene encodes CDR1 MNHEY and CDR2 SMNVEV (reference sequence). In nucleotides, the CDR3 is TGTGCCAGCACGCGGTGGGGGGAGGGCCCCTACGAGCAGTACTTC. Its protein is CASTRWGEGPYEQYF.

The chain couples TRBV3-1 (or the pseudogene TRBV3-2) to TRBJ2-3; a weak D match, TRBD2 (5 bases). Germline V gives CDR1 LGHDT, CDR2 YNNKEL (reference sequence). The CDR3 spans 13 residues. V dropped 1 base and J dropped 7 bases, with 9 bases sitting between them. The CDR3 coding sequence is TGTGCCAGCAGCCAAGTCCGAGGGAATACGCAGTATTTT. This sequence encodes CASSQVRGNTQYF.

The chain uses TRBV5-1 and TRBJ2-7; 9 nucleotides align to TRBD1. Germline lookup yields CDR1 SGHRS and CDR2 YFSETQ. Losses at the gene ends were 4 bases for V and 1 base for J; bases not matched to a gene: 6. The CDR3 runs 15 residues. For the CDR3, the DNA is TGCGCCAGCAGCGGAACGACAGGGGGATCCTACGAGCAGTACTTC. Residues: CASSGTTGGSYEQYF.

V gene TRBV11-3 combines with J gene TRBJ2-2, with D perhaps TRBD1 or TRBD2 (5 bases each). Trimming took 0 bases from V and 0 from J, leaving 8 bases between them. The germline CDR1 and CDR2 sequences are SGHNT and YENEEA. This CDR3 is 16 amino acids long. This chain's CDR3 is CASSLEGTSNTGELFF. CDR3 nucleotide sequence: TGTGCCAGCAGCTTAGAAGGGACCTCGAACACCGGGGAGCTGTTTTTT.

The chain joins TRBV18 to TRBJ1-5; 7 bases align to TRBD1. V lost 2 bases and J lost 1; bases outside the gene matches: 8. CDR1 is KGHSH, CDR2 LQKENI, per germline. CDR3 length: 17 amino acids. The CDR3 coding sequence is TGTGCCAGCTCACCAACTCGGACAGGATTAAGCAATCAGCCCCAGCATTTT. Amino acids: CASSPTRTGLSNQPQHF.

V is TRBV7-9 and J is TRBJ2-7; unclear D gene. The germline CDR1 and CDR2 sequences are SEHNR and FQNEAQ (reference sequence). CDR3 length: 11 amino acids. Between the trimmed V and J ends, which lost 7 bases and 6 bases, there was a span of 10 bases. This CDR3 is CASMNMGEQYF. CDR3 DNA sequence: TGTGCCAGCATGAATATGGGCGAGCAGTACTTC.